This entry describes one T cell receptor beta chain. No antigen is known for it. Researchers reported that TCR beta cDNA libraries carried unique molecular identifiers. TCRdb re-called the PCR reads with MiXCR, one entry per CDR3 protein. Among approximately 690,000 distinct CDR3 sequences listed, approximately 60% were seen once. The CDR3 has 18 amino acids. Looked up from germline, CDR1 is SGHRS and CDR2 is YFSETQ. V gave up 4 bases and J gave up 0 bases; unmatched junction bases: 10. The sample belongs to a study of post-analysis software for immune sequencing data. Across the study: Patients had relapsing-remitting, secondary progressive or progressive-relapsing multiple sclerosis; some lacked subtype. Study-level findings and limits: People with multiple sclerosis had a significantly lower normalized Chao1 diversity than controls did. TRBV segments more frequent in patients than in controls numbered about 5 and included TRBV5-6, TRBV5-1 and TRBV20-1.

J is TRBJ2-1 and V is TRBV5-1; 10 nucleotides align to TRBD2. Sequencing input: blood. The TCR was taken from a girl under 10 years old with multiple sclerosis. The CDR3, as DNA: TGCGCCAGCAGCAGTGGGACTAGCGCCTACCTCTCCTACAATGAGCAGTTCTTC. It yields the protein CASSSGTSAYLSYNEQFF.